This passage covers 5 T cell receptor beta chains from one sample sequenced in a study of untreated major depressive disorder. Study-wide results and caveats: Depressed patients' CD4+ T cells carried increased TRBV05-01 (Vbeta 5.1) usage versus control CD4+ T cells.

Profiled with immunoSEQ multiplex PCR; TCRdb holds only in-frame clones, not every one. In the table there are 10,000 to 15,000 clones, about 90% of which are singletons. Their antigens are not known. The specimen sequenced was CD4+ T cells from PBMCs. The receptors here all came from a young man with major depressive disorder.

The chain joins TRBV30 to TRBJ1-4; no definite D call. V shed 7 bases and J shed 2 bases, with 11 bases lying between them. The CDR3 is made up of 13 amino acids. Germline-derived CDR1 and CDR2 are GTSNPN and SVGIG (reference sequence). In DNA, the CDR3 is TGTGCCTCCTCGGAAGGGACTAATGAAAAACTGTTTTTT. Protein sequence: CASSEGTNEKLFF.

The chain couples TRBV7-3 to TRBJ2-1; 9 bases are a match to TRBD1. CDR3 size: 15 residues. The germline V gene has CDR1 SGHTA and CDR2 FQGTGA. V lost 5 bases, J lost 6 bases, and 8 bases stayed unmatched. The CDR3 nucleotides are TGTGCCAGCAGCCCGAGGACAGGGGCCACCAATGAGCAGTTCTTC. Encoded protein: CASSPRTGATNEQFF.

This chain uses TRBV11-2 with TRBJ1-2; 7 nucleotides agree with TRBD1. The V segment lost 5 bases and the J segment 7 bases; nucleotides outside the gene matches: 13. The CDR3 sequence is 15 residues long. Looked up from germline, CDR1 is SGHAT and CDR2 is FQNNGV. The CDR3 DNA follows: TGTGCCAGCAGCCCTTCCCGGGACAGTTCTTTTGGCTACACCTTC. This gives the protein CASSPSRDSSFGYTF.

This clone was seen a single time. The chain recombines TRBV30 with TRBJ1-2; D is possibly TRBD1 (6 bases). Trimming shortened V by 5 bases and J by 4 bases, and 26 bases separated the two germline ends. CDR1 is GTSNPN, CDR2 SVGIG, per germline (reference sequence). The CDR3 consists of 17 residues. CDR3: CAWGTHKQGPKGYGYTF. The CDR3 DNA is TGTGCCTGGGGAACCCACAAGCAGGGGCCGAAGGGCTATGGCTACACCTTC.

This clone was seen just once. This sequence joins TRBV30 and TRBJ2-2; possible D gene TRBD2, 7 bases. The germline V gene encodes CDR1 GTSNPN and CDR2 SVGIG (reference sequence). This CDR3 has 15 amino acids. With 2 bases removed from V and 0 bases from J, the gap between germline ends came to 10 bases. This chain's CDR3 is CAWSRRGPNTGELFF. In DNA, the CDR3 is TGTGCCTGGAGTCGGCGGGGGCCGAACACCGGGGAGCTGTTTTTT.